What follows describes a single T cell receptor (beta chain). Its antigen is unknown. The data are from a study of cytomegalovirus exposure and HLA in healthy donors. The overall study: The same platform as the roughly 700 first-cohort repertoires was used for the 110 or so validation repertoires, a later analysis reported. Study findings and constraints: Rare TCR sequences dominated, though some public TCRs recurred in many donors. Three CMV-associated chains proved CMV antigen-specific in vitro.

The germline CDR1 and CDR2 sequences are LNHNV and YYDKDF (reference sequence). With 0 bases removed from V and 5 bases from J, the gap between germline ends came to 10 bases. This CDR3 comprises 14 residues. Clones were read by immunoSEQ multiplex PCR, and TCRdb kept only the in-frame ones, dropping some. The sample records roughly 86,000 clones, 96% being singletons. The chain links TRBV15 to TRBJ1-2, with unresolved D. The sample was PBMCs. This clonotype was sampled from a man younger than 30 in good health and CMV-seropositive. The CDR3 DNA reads TGTGCCACCAGCAGAGACCCGGGAGGGTATGGCTACACCTTC. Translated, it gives CATSRDPGGYGYTF.